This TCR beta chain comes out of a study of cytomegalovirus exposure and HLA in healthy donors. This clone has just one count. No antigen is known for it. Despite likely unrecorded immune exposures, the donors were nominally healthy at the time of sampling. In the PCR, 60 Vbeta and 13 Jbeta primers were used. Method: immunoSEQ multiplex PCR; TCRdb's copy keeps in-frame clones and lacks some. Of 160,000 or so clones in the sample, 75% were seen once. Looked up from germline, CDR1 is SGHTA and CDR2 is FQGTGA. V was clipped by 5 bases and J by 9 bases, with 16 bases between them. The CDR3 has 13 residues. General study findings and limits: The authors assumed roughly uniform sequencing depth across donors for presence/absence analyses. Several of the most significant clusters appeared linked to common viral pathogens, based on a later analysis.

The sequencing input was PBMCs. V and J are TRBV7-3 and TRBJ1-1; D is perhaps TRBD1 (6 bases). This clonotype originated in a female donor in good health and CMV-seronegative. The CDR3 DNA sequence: TGTGCCAGCAGCCCCGCAGGGGTCCGCCAAGCTTTCTTT. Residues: CASSPAGVRQAFF.